The clone carrying this T cell receptor (beta chain) was counted once. Its antigen is undetermined. Trimming cost V 6 bases and J 7 bases; bases outside gene matches: 15. This CDR3 region has 16 residues. Germline V gene sequence: CDR1 MNHEY, CDR2 SVGEGT. Via MiXCR, TCRdb re-called the 5' RACE reads, giving one row per CDR3 protein. Of hundreds of thousands of distinct CDR3 sequences listed, roughly 26% were seen once; the top ten hold 8.5% to 9%. These data are taken from a study of T-cell memory formation after mild COVID-19. Study background: The two donors had largely donor-specific TCR clusters.

Findings and caveats of the study: CD4+ contracting clones were found mainly in CM and EM, and CD8+ ones in EMRA.

The sequencing sample was made of PBMCs or a T cell subset sorted from them (not recorded which). The chain employs TRBV6-2 or TRBV6-3 and TRBJ2-1, with 7 positions matching TRBD2. This receptor was identified in an adult woman who had mild COVID-19 (a few samples of this study predate the infection). Cell type and time point are not known. DNA of the CDR3: TGTGCCAGCAGGGACCTCAGGGACTACAGAAAGAATGAGCAGTTCTTC. Translation: CASRDLRDYRKNEQFF.